The next 2 T cell receptor beta chains were all read from a single sample in a study of T cells expressing NK-cell markers. TCRdb reanalyzed the 5' RACE reads, giving one entry per CDR3 protein sequence and no DNA. This sample's table has under 600,000 distinct CDR3 sequences. Sequencing used blood T cells: a sorted CD56 or NKG2C T cell subset, CD4+ or CD8+ T cells, or bulk PBMC T cells (not recorded which). Receptors were obtained from a woman in her fifties or sixties in good health.

The chain couples TRBV5-1 to TRBJ2-3. This CDR3 has 17 residues. CDR1 is SGHRS and CDR2 is YFSETQ in the germline V gene. CDR3 protein: CASSRSTRTDNSDTQYF.

This rearrangement joins TRBV21-1 to TRBJ2-1; TCRdb returns TRBD2, unconfirmable since there is no DNA. TRBV21-1 constitutes a pseudogene. This CDR3 has 14 amino acids. CDR3 region: CACPWETHYNEQFF.